These T cell receptor beta chains were read from a single sample in a study of shared clonotypes between healthy human individuals. Profiling relied on immunoSEQ multiplex PCR, and the TCRdb table lists in-frame clones only, not all of them. The sample carries about 2.5 million clones, roughly 90% recorded once. The source material was naive CD4+ T cells from PBMCs. Receptors originate from a man between 18 and 35 years old in good health. Some clones in this sample may be carry-over from other donors' samples. Both conserved end residues are part of each CDR3. The order of the fields is V gene, J gene, D gene, CDR3 protein, CDR3 DNA. D genes are given only for firm matches.

V: TRBV28
J: TRBJ2-3
D: TRBD2
CDR3: CASSHQREGRDTQYF
DNA: TGTGCCAGCAGTCATCAGCGGGAGGGGAGAGATACGCAGTATTTT

V: TRBV28
J: TRBJ1-2
D: .
CDR3: CASSLPQGTYGYTF
DNA: TGTGCCAGCAGTTTACCTCAGGGAACCTATGGCTACACCTTC

V: TRBV4-2
J: TRBJ2-5
D: .
CDR3: CASSQGFIETQYF
DNA: TGTGCCAGCAGCCAAGGATTCATAGAGACCCAGTACTTC

V: TRBV28
J: TRBJ1-4
D: .
CDR3: CASSRTGITNEKLFF
DNA: TGTGCCAGCAGTCGAACAGGGATCACTAATGAAAAACTGTTTTTT

V: TRBV5-4
J: TRBJ2-2
D: TRBD2
CDR3: CASSPGVSGRVTGELFF
DNA: TGTGCCAGCAGCCCAGGGGTGAGCGGGAGAGTCACCGGGGAGCTGTTTTTT

V: TRBV5-1
J: TRBJ2-1
D: TRBD1
CDR3: CASSLLGQGFHEQFF
DNA: TGCGCCAGCAGCTTATTGGGACAGGGGTTTCATGAGCAGTTCTTC

V: TRBV2
J: TRBJ1-1
D: .
CDR3: CASSSRGRNTEAFF
DNA: TGTGCCAGCAGTTCCAGGGGTAGGAACACTGAAGCTTTCTTT

V: TRBV7-6
J: TRBJ1-4
D: .
CDR3: CASSLVGVSVEKLFF
DNA: TGTGCCAGCAGCTTAGTAGGGGTCTCTGTGGAAAAACTGTTTTTT

V: TRBV11-2
J: TRBJ2-7
D: .
CDR3: CASSFLRTENYEQYF
DNA: TGTGCCAGCAGCTTCCTCCGGACGGAGAATTACGAGCAGTACTTC

V: TRBV7-6
J: TRBJ2-5
D: TRBD2
CDR3: CASSPLRLAGETQYF
DNA: TGTGCCAGCAGCCCACTGAGACTAGCGGGAGAGACCCAGTACTTC

V: TRBV7-3
J: TRBJ1-1
D: .
CDR3: CASSQGMAEAFF
DNA: TGTGCCAGCAGCCAGGGGATGGCTGAAGCTTTCTTT

V: TRBV7-3
J: TRBJ2-7
D: TRBD2
CDR3: CASSQSGGEYEQYF
DNA: TGTGCCAGCAGCCAATCGGGGGGAGAGTACGAGCAGTACTTC